The 14 T cell receptor beta chains given below trace back to one sample, sequenced in a study of shared clonotypes between healthy human individuals. Libraries were prepared by immunoSEQ multiplex PCR; TCRdb keeps only in-frame clonotypes and omits some of them. Counted here are 300,000 to 400,000 clones, 73% occurring once; the ten biggest clones make up about 10%. Sequenced input: memory CD4+ T cells sorted from blood. Subset denoted: CD45RA-negative fraction. These receptors were taken from a man aged 25-45 years in good health.

This clone was observed once. The chain uses TRBV2 and TRBJ1-1; 7 nucleotides match TRBD1. CDR1 SNHLY and CDR2 FYNNEI come from the germline V gene. The length of the CDR3 is 13 residues. The V gene end was trimmed by 10 bases and the J gene end by 5 bases; junction bases not matched to a gene: 10. CDR3 in DNA: TGTGCCAACAATATAGGACAGGCAACTGAAGCTTTCTTT. Its translation: CANNIGQATEAFF.

The gene calls are TRBV5-6 and TRBJ2-5, with D perhaps TRBD2 (6 bases). V dropped 2 bases and J dropped 3 bases, with 14 bases sitting between them. Germline CDR1 is SGHDT and CDR2 is YYEEEE. The CDR3 consists of 15 residues. In DNA, the CDR3 is TGTGCCAGCAGCTTATTTTGGAGGGGTGAAGAGACCCAGTACTTC. Its translation: CASSLFWRGEETQYF.

This chain joins TRBV28 and TRBJ1-2; D is undetermined. Germline V gene lookup returns CDR1 MDHEN and CDR2 SYDVKM. The CDR3 has 14 amino acids. Trimming left V 6 bases short and J 5 bases short, with 16 bases between. CDR3 DNA sequence: TGTGCCAGCAGCCCACCCCGGACTGAGTATGGCTACACCTTC. This codes for CASSPPRTEYGYTF.

The chain links TRBV11-2 to TRBJ2-3; D is undetermined. This CDR3 has 14 residues. Trimming took off 4 bases at V and 4 bases at J, with 12 bases between the two ends. The germline CDR1 and CDR2 sequences are SGHAT and FQNNGV. The CDR3 sequence: CASSSALYSDTQYF. CDR3 bases: TGTGCCAGCAGCTCAGCACTATATTCAGATACGCAGTATTTT.

The V call is TRBV5-1, the J call TRBJ1-4; D unresolved. Germline V gene lookup returns CDR1 SGHRS and CDR2 YFSETQ. The CDR3 contains 16 residues. V was cut by 4 bases and J by 4 bases, with 17 bases left in between. The CDR3 loop reads CASSKSTVELNEKLFF. CDR3 bases: TGCGCCAGCAGCAAGTCCACCGTAGAGCTTAATGAAAAACTGTTTTTT.

V usage is TRBV28 and J usage is TRBJ2-6, with D perhaps assigned TRBD1 or TRBD2 (6 bases each). Germline V CDR1 and CDR2: MDHEN, SYDVKM. Trimming cost V 6 bases and J 0 bases, with 15 bases left between them. The CDR3 has 17 amino acids. Here the CDR3 DNA reads TGTGCCAGCAGCGCGGAGGGACAAGCCTCTGGGGCCAACGTCCTGACTTTC. Translating gives CASSAEGQASGANVLTF.

The chain recombines TRBV2 with TRBJ2-7, with a tentative D call TRBD2 (5 bases). There are 13 residues in the CDR3. The V end was cut by 8 bases, the J end by 6 bases, with 17 bases between. Germline V gene sequence: CDR1 SNHLY, CDR2 FYNNEI. The CDR3 here is CASCRWLAVEQYF. The CDR3, as DNA: TGTGCCAGCTGTCGATGGCTAGCCGTCGAGCAGTACTTC.

The chain recombines TRBV14 with TRBJ2-7; D is ambiguous. V lost 2 bases to trimming and J lost 2 bases, with 10 bases between them. CDR3 length: 14 amino acids. CDR1 is SGHDN and CDR2 is FVKESK in the germline V gene. Written as DNA, the CDR3 is TGTGCCAGCAGCCAACGGACGGAAACCTACGAGCAGTACTTC. This codes for CASSQRTETYEQYF.

A note on this clone: One base separates it from a far larger clone, so it is likely a read error. The J gene is TRBJ1-1, the V gene TRBV6-1; D might be TRBD1 (5 bases). CDR3 length: 15 residues. V dropped 1 base and J dropped 4 bases, with 13 bases sitting between them. Germline values: CDR1 MNHNS, CDR2 SASEGT. This chain's CDR3 is CASSEVRGSSTEAFF. The DNA of the CDR3 is TGTGCCAGCAGTGAAGTAAGGGGTTCGAGCACTGAAGCTTTCTTT.

The rearrangement joins TRBV7-9 to TRBJ2-7; D gene ambiguous. V was shortened by 5 bases and J by 0 bases, with 11 bases between the two germline ends. Germline CDR1 SEHNR, CDR2 FQNEAQ (reference sequence). CDR3 length: 14 residues. In DNA, the CDR3 is TGTGCCAGCAGCACCCGGGCGGACTCCTACGAGCAGTACTTC. This codes for CASSTRADSYEQYF.

The chain carries TRBV5-4 and TRBJ1-4; D may be TRBD1 (6 bases). Germline CDR1 SGHNT, CDR2 YYREEE (reference sequence). The germline V and J ends were trimmed by 6 bases and 7 bases, with 16 bases remaining between them. The CDR3 consists of 14 residues. CDR3 region: CASILWGAGEKLFF. CDR3 bases: TGTGCCAGCATCCTTTGGGGGGCGGGTGAAAAACTGTTTTTT. The entire variable domain, with the rest obtained from reference TRBV5-4 and TRBJ1-4, is as follows: ETGVTQSPTHLIKTRGQQVTLRCSSQSGHNTVSWYQQALGQGPQFIFQYYREEENGRGNFPPRFSGLQFPNYSSELNVNALELDDSALYLCASILWGAGEKLFFGSGTQLSVL.

The sample holds many counts of this clone. The chain employs TRBV5-1 and TRBJ2-3; D is uncertain. V lost 4 bases and J lost 3, with 6 bases in between. CDR3 size: 12 residues. Germline lookup yields CDR1 SGHRS and CDR2 YFSETQ. Written as DNA, the CDR3 is TGCGCCAGCAGCGGGCAGACAGATACGCAGTATTTT. Its protein is CASSGQTDTQYF.

This clone is a singleton in its sample. The chain links TRBV6-1 to TRBJ1-2; maybe TRBD1 (6 bases). Germline CDR1 and CDR2: MNHNS and SASEGT. Trimming shortened V by 7 bases and J by 4 bases, and 16 bases separated the two germline ends. The CDR3 has 14 amino acids. In DNA form, the CDR3 reads TGTGCCAGCACGGCCCCGGGGGCCCTCTATGGCTACACCTTC. Amino acids: CASTAPGALYGYTF.

The V and J genes are TRBV11-2 and TRBJ2-7; 8 nucleotides match TRBD1. After removal of 5 bases from V and 0 bases from J, the junction contained 6 bases not matched to a gene. Germline CDR1 and CDR2: SGHAT and FQNNGV. The CDR3 is 15 residues long. CDR3: CASSQRDRFSYEQYF. The CDR3 nucleotides read TGTGCCAGCAGCCAGAGGGACAGGTTCTCCTACGAGCAGTACTTC.